This T cell receptor (beta chain) was recorded in a study of CD8 T cells in ankylosing spondylitis. General study findings and limits: Ankylosing spondylitis blood seemed to carry a telltale TCR beta motif made of fewer than 10 highly homologous variants.

A single record per CDR3 protein comes from TCRdb applying MiXCR to the 5' RACE reads. The table includes hundreds of thousands of distinct CDR3 sequences, roughly 24% detected once. CDR1 and CDR2 (germline): KGHSH, LQKENI. CDR3 length: 14 residues. V gave up 4 bases and J gave up 1 base; unmatched junction bases: 1. This clonotype was found many times. Its antigen is not identified. This clonotype originated in a male donor with ankylosing spondylitis or in good health (not recorded which). Specimen: blood, either unsorted or a sorted T cell fraction (not recorded which). The genes are TRBV18 and TRBJ1-5, with 7 nucleotides matching TRBD1. The CDR3 here is CASSQTGSNQPQHF. The CDR3 nucleotides read TGTGCCAGCTCACAGACAGGGAGCAATCAGCCCCAGCATTTT.